The rows below give T cell receptor beta chains drawn from one sample of a study of post-analysis software for immune sequencing data. TCRdb called the PCR reads again in MiXCR, with one record for every CDR3 protein. The sample includes a few hundred thousand distinct CDR3 sequences, roughly 35% of them seen just once. Sequencing was done on a sample of blood. Receptors were obtained from a girl aged 5 to 17 with multiple sclerosis. Both conserved end residues are part of each CDR3. A D gene is named only where the DNA matches it firmly. Expanded clones get a size class; other rows say once, few or many, or leave the size out.

clone_size cdr3_length d_call j_call v_call cdr3_aa cdr3_nt
few 13 . TRBJ2-5 TRBV4-3 CASSQGEAETQYF TGCGCCAGCAGCCAAGGGGAGGCGGAGACCCAGTACTTC
. 14 TRBD1 TRBJ2-7 TRBV27 CASSLLQGAFEQYF TGTGCCAGCAGTTTATTACAGGGGGCTTTCGAGCAGTACTTC
. 14 . TRBJ2-3 TRBV7-6 CASSTTVYADTQYF TGTGCCAGCAGCACCACGGTCTACGCAGATACGCAGTATTTT
. 15 . TRBJ1-5 TRBV14 CASSRAALGDQPQHF TGTGCCAGCAGCCGAGCGGCTCTGGGTGATCAGCCCCAGCATTTT
. 15 . TRBJ1-2 TRBV7-2 CASSLTHRGTYGYTF TGTGCCAGCAGCTTAACCCACCGGGGAACCTATGGCTACACCTTC
few 13 . TRBJ2-7 TRBV6-5 CASSYGTTYEQYF TGTGCCAGCAGTTACGGCACCACCTACGAGCAGTACTTC
. 15 . TRBJ2-1 TRBV6-1 CASSHPGQGYNEQFF TGTGCCAGCAGCCACCCGGGGCAGGGCTACAATGAGCAGTTCTTC
many 14 . TRBJ2-3 TRBV9 CASSGGVSTDTQYF TGTGCCAGCAGCGGGGGGGTTAGCACAGATACGCAGTATTTT
. 13 TRBD1 TRBJ1-6 TRBV6-5 CATFRTGNSPLHF TGTGCCACATTCCGGACAGGGAATTCACCCCTCCACTTT
. 16 TRBD2 TRBJ2-2 TRBV5-5 CASSQRAGGDTGERFF TGTGCCAGCAGCCAAAGGGCGGGGGGGGACACCGGGGAGCGGTTTTTT
few 13 . TRBJ1-1 TRBV29-1 CSVQPNIAAEAFF TGCAGCGTCCAGCCCAATATTGCCGCTGAAGCTTTCTTT
. 15 TRBD1 TRBJ2-4 TRBV18 CASSTGTGSKNIQYF TGTGCCAGCTCAACCGGGACAGGGTCCAAAAACATTCAGTACTTC
. 15 . TRBJ1-1 TRBV7-8 CASSFKGQGTTEAFF TGTGCCAGCAGCTTTAAAGGTCAGGGAACCACTGAAGCTTTCTTT
. 13 . TRBJ1-1 TRBV20-1 CSAVGKMNTEAFF TGCAGTGCCGTGGGCAAAATGAACACTGAAGCTTTCTTT
. 13 . TRBJ2-5 TRBV4-1 CTSSQVGGETQYF TGCACCAGCAGCCAAGTAGGAGGAGAGACCCAGTACTTC
few 15 TRBD1 TRBJ2-7 TRBV6-2/TRBV6-3 CASSYRRQGPNEQYF TGTGCCAGCAGTTACCGTAGACAGGGCCCCAACGAGCAGTACTTC
few 13 . TRBJ2-7 TRBV7-6 CASSPPGLGEQYF TGTGCCAGCAGCCCCCCCGGATTGGGGGAGCAGTACTTC
few 14 . TRBJ2-7 TRBV7-2 CASSVDGGSYEQYF TGTGCCAGCAGCGTCGACGGGGGCAGCTACGAGCAGTACTTC
. 14 . TRBJ1-2 TRBV5-1 CASSFTGNNYGYTF TGCGCCAGCAGCTTTACAGGGAATAACTATGGCTACACCTTC
. 15 . TRBJ2-6 TRBV5-1 CASSLEVRGANVLTF TGCGCCAGCAGCTTGGAGGTGAGGGGGGCCAACGTCCTGACTTTC